This T cell receptor beta chain was identified in a study of technical replicates of blood from a few donors. Sequencing used immunoSEQ multiplex PCR; TCRdb keeps in-frame clones, though not all of them. Altogether under 80,000 clones are present, 89% being singletons, with the ten largest covering approximately 4.8%. V lost 7 bases, J lost 9 bases, and 12 bases stayed unmatched. CDR3 length equals 13 residues. Germline-derived CDR1 and CDR2 are SQVTM and ANQGSEA. V is TRBV29-1 and J is TRBJ2-3; 8 bases are a match to TRBD1. The receptor was isolated from a human donor in good health. Some clones in this sample may be carry-over from other donors' samples. The sequenced sample consisted of PBMCs. CDR3 nucleotides: TGCAGCGCCAAAGGACAGGGTTTGGGAACGCAGTATTTT. Its translation is CSAKGQGLGTQYF.